A single sample is the source of the 28 T cell receptor beta chains below, sequenced in a study of cytomegalovirus exposure and HLA in healthy donors. A multiplex PCR was run with 60 Vbeta primers and 13 Jbeta primers. The method was immunoSEQ multiplex PCR; TCRdb's version includes in-frame clones alone and lacks a portion of them. The repertoire holds approximately 180,000 clones, roughly 73% seen once, with 1.5% to 2% in the top ten. Input material: PBMCs. These receptors originate from a woman aged 25-40 years in good health and CMV-seronegative.

The chain recombines TRBV5-1 with TRBJ2-1; 10 bases are shared with TRBD1. V shed 1 base, J shed 6 bases, and the junction held 7 bases outside the gene matches. This CDR3 region has 16 residues. Germline V gene sequence: CDR1 SGHRS, CDR2 YFSETQ. CDR3 in DNA: TGCGCCAGCAGCTTGCGTTCCGACAGGGGGCTCAATGAGCAGTTCTTC. As protein: CASSLRSDRGLNEQFF.

This clone was recorded only once. The rearrangement joins TRBV5-4 to TRBJ2-5; D may be TRBD2 (5 bases). Per the germline V gene, CDR1 is SGHNT and CDR2 is YYREEE (reference sequence). The CDR3 sequence is 16 residues long. Between the trimmed V and J ends, which lost 1 base and 5 bases, there was a span of 18 bases. The CDR3 reads CASSLREFLRWETQYF. In DNA, the CDR3 is TGTGCCAGCAGCTTGAGGGAGTTTCTAAGGTGGGAGACCCAGTACTTC.

This chain joins TRBV6-1 and TRBJ1-2; 9 bases map to TRBD1. Germline-derived CDR1 and CDR2 are MNHNS and SASEGT. The CDR3 totals 15 residues. The V and J ends lost 7 bases and 4 bases, in that order; junction bases with no gene match: 10. The DNA for the CDR3 is TGTGCCAGCAACAGTATGGACAGGGGCGGCTATGGCTACACCTTC. Translation gives CASNSMDRGGYGYTF.

The rearrangement joins TRBV9 to TRBJ2-1, with a tentative D call TRBD2 (6 bases). CDR3 length: 15 amino acids. Trimming took off 3 bases at V and 4 bases at J, with 14 bases between the two ends. Per the germline V gene, CDR1 is SGDLS and CDR2 is YYNGEE. CDR3 loop: CASSAGSAGYNEQFF. CDR3 nucleotide sequence: TGTGCCAGCAGCGCCGGGAGCGCGGGTTACAATGAGCAGTTCTTC.

On this clone: Other DNA sequences from this sample encode an identical CDR3 as well. The CDR3 DNA is TGTGCCAGCAGCGTGGGGACAGGGGCCTACGAGCAGTACTTC. Translated: CASSVGTGAYEQYF. This chain links TRBV9 with TRBJ2-7; 10 bases are shared with TRBD1. CDR3 length: 14 residues. The V gene end was trimmed by 2 bases and the J gene end by 2 bases; junction bases not matched to a gene: 1. The germline V gene has CDR1 SGDLS and CDR2 YYNGEE.

The chain is built from TRBV19 and TRBJ2-7, with TRBD2 identical over 7 bases. CDR3 length equals 15 residues. Losses at the gene ends were 3 bases for V and 4 bases for J; bases not matched to a gene: 9. Germline CDR1 is LNHDA and CDR2 is SQIVND (reference sequence). As DNA, the CDR3 is TGTGCCAGTAGTATCGGCGGACTAGGGAAGTACGAGCAGTACTTC. Its protein product is CASSIGGLGKYEQYF.

V usage is TRBV4-2 and J usage is TRBJ1-1; weak D call: TRBD1 (5 bases). V was clipped by 4 bases and J by 6 bases, with 15 bases between them. The germline gives CDR1 LGHNA, CDR2 YNFKEQ. This CDR3 comprises 14 residues. The CDR3 DNA follows: TGTGCCAGCAGCCCCGACCCGGGCAGGGCTGAAGCTTTCTTT. It encodes CASSPDPGRAEAFF.

For the CDR3, the DNA is TGTGCCAGCAGCTTGGGTGGGAGTTCCTACGAGCAGTACTTC. It specifies CASSLGGSSYEQYF. This rearrangement joins TRBV5-4 to TRBJ2-7, with D tentatively TRBD2 (5 bases). The germline V gene has CDR1 SGHNT and CDR2 YYREEE (reference sequence). The V and J ends lost 0 bases and 1 base respectively, with 8 bases between them. CDR3 length equals 14 residues.

This chain joins TRBV27 and TRBJ2-7; weak D call: TRBD2 (5 bases). Trimming stripped 5 bases from V and 7 bases from J, with 33 bases between. Germline V gene sequence: CDR1 MNHEY, CDR2 SMNVEV (reference sequence). This CDR3 spans 19 amino acids. The CDR3 nucleotides read TGTGCCAGCAGTGCACCCCGTTTGGGGTCCGGACTCCCCGGCCAAGAGCAGTACTTC. Protein product: CASSAPRLGSGLPGQEQYF.

This chain links TRBV4-1 with TRBJ2-1, with D uncertain. CDR3 length: 13 amino acids. CDR1 MGHRA and CDR2 YSYEKL come from the germline V gene. Trimming cost V 0 bases and J 12 bases, with 12 bases left between them. Written as DNA, the CDR3 is TGCGCCAGCAGCCAAGATCCGATTGGCGGGCAGTTCTTC. This gives the protein CASSQDPIGGQFF.

The chain couples TRBV7-9 to TRBJ1-1; D gene unclear. Germline CDR1 SEHNR, CDR2 FQNEAQ (reference sequence). V gave up 1 base and J gave up 7 bases, with 16 bases separating them. CDR3 length: 15 amino acids. CDR3: CASSLVGLTGGEAFF. The DNA of the CDR3 is TGTGCCAGCAGCTTAGTAGGACTCACGGGAGGTGAAGCTTTCTTT.

The chain carries TRBV9 and TRBJ1-2, with 7 bases lining up with TRBD1. CDR1 SGDLS and CDR2 YYNGEE come from the germline V gene. This CDR3 region has 16 residues. The V segment lost 1 base and the J segment 2 bases; nucleotides outside the gene matches: 8. The CDR3 loop is CASSVSPTGSNYGYTF. The CDR3 nucleotides are TGTGCCAGCAGCGTATCCCCGACAGGGTCAAACTATGGCTACACCTTC. The whole variable domain, remainder taken from reference TRBV9 and TRBJ1-2, is DSGVTQTPKHLITATGQRVTLRCSPRSGDLSVYWYQQSLDQGLQFLIQYYNGEERAKGNILERFSAQQFPDLHSELNLSSLELGDSALYFCASSVSPTGSNYGYTFGSGTRLTVV.

The rearrangement links TRBV5-5 to TRBJ2-7; possible D gene TRBD2, 5 bases. Germline V gives CDR1 SGHKS, CDR2 YYEKEE (reference sequence). The CDR3 spans 15 residues. Deletions cut 0 bases from V and 6 bases from J, with 16 bases between. The CDR3 loop reads CASSLEGSPLVEQYF. CDR3 bases: TGTGCCAGCAGCTTGGAAGGGAGTCCCCTCGTCGAGCAGTACTTC.

The gene calls are TRBV5-5 and TRBJ1-4; maybe TRBD1 (6 bases). The CDR3 is 15 amino acids. Germline CDR1 reads SGHKS; CDR2 reads YYEKEE (reference sequence). The V end lost 4 bases, the J end lost 10 bases, and 20 bases lay between the germline ends. As DNA, the CDR3 is TGTGCCAGCAGCCCCACCGGGGGGCGGGGGGGAAAACTGTTTTTT. Encoded protein: CASSPTGGRGGKLFF.

This clone was observed a few times. The chain is built from TRBV18 and TRBJ2-7, with 10 bases matching TRBD2. CDR1 and CDR2 (germline): KGHSH, LQKENI. The CDR3 is 13 amino acids. Trimming at V came to 6 bases and at J to 7 bases, leaving 6 bases not matched to a gene. The CDR3 reads CASSGASGGEQYF. Written as DNA, the CDR3 is TGTGCCAGCTCGGGGGCTAGCGGGGGTGAGCAGTACTTC.

The chain joins TRBV19 to TRBJ2-7, with 7 bases lining up with TRBD1. The length of the CDR3 is 15 residues. CDR1 is LNHDA and CDR2 is SQIVND in the germline V gene (reference sequence). J gave up 0 bases and V 1 base, and 3 bases lay outside the gene matches. The CDR3 sequence is CASSIAGQVSYEQYF. The CDR3 coding sequence is TGTGCCAGTAGTATAGCAGGACAGGTCTCCTACGAGCAGTACTTC.

A remark on this clone: Mismatch with germline at one junction end may stem from a read error. V and J are TRBV7-9 and TRBJ2-5; 9 bases match TRBD1. The V gene's germline CDR1 is SEHNR and CDR2 FQNEAQ (reference sequence). The CDR3 is 16 residues long. CDR3 sequence reads: CSSSLGGDRVRETQYF. DNA for the CDR3: TGTTCCAGCAGCTTAGGGGGGGACAGGGTCAGGGAGACCCAGTACTTC.

The table lists this clone with a count of one. This chain uses TRBV5-1 with TRBJ1-1, with no clear D. Trimming removed 4 bases from V and 2 bases from J, with 12 bases in between. Germline assignment: CDR1 SGHRS and CDR2 YFSETQ. The CDR3 runs 14 residues. CDR3 nucleotide sequence: TGCGCCAGCAGCCCCCAGAGGGTAAACACTGAAGCTTTCTTT. Translated, it gives CASSPQRVNTEAFF. Together with reference TRBV5-1 and TRBJ1-1, the CDR3 gives the full variable domain: KAGVTQTPRYLIKTRGQQVTLSCSPISGHRSVSWYQQTPGQGLQFLFEYFSETQRNKGNFPGRFSGRQFSNSRSEMNVSTLELGDSALYLCASSPQRVNTEAFFGQGTRLTVV.

The genes are TRBV18 and TRBJ1-1; D is undetermined. Between the trimmed V and J ends, which lost 1 base and 6 bases, there was a span of 12 bases. From germline, CDR1 is KGHSH and CDR2 LQKENI. The CDR3 has 14 residues. In DNA, the CDR3 is TGTGCCAGCTCACCACTGGCAGGTCCTGCTGAAGCTTTCTTT. This codes for CASSPLAGPAEAFF.

This chain links TRBV2 with TRBJ2-7; D is undetermined. Trimming pared 7 bases from V and 6 bases from J, leaving 10 bases between. The CDR3 sequence is 11 residues long. CDR1 SNHLY and CDR2 FYNNEI come from the germline V gene. The CDR3 DNA sequence: TGTGCCAGCACCGGCGAGGCCGAGCAGTACTTC. Translating gives CASTGEAEQYF.

In the case of this clone: Other DNA sequences within the sample encode an identical CDR3. The chain links TRBV5-1 to TRBJ1-3; a possible D gene is TRBD1 (5 bases). Germline V CDR1 and CDR2: SGHRS, YFSETQ. The V and J ends lost 4 bases and 1 base respectively, with 12 bases between them. This CDR3 region has 15 residues. CDR3 protein: CASSLGGGSGNTIYF. CDR3 DNA: TGCGCCAGCAGCCTCGGGGGGGGTTCTGGAAACACCATATATTTT.

This chain links TRBV30 with TRBJ2-5; 7 nucleotides match TRBD1. The CDR3 runs to 12 residues. Germline values: CDR1 GTSNPN, CDR2 SVGIG (reference sequence). V was clipped by 8 bases and J by 1 base; unmatched bases: 4. This CDR3 reads CAQGQLQETQYF. The CDR3 DNA follows: TGTGCCCAGGGACAGCTCCAAGAGACCCAGTACTTC.

The chain uses TRBV11-3 and TRBJ2-1; D is perhaps TRBD2 (6 bases). CDR3 length: 15 residues. CDR1 is SGHNT, CDR2 YENEEA, per germline. Between the trimmed V and J ends, which lost 5 bases and 4 bases, there was a span of 15 bases. DNA of the CDR3: TGTGCCAGCAGCCCACGGGGCGGGGTTTACAATGAGCAGTTCTTC. Its translation: CASSPRGGVYNEQFF.

This CDR3 is CASSVLSAGGRTGELFF. The CDR3 DNA reads as TGTGCCAGCAGCGTGTTATCGGCGGGGGGGCGGACCGGGGAGCTGTTTTTT. The chain carries TRBV9 and TRBJ2-2; 9 nucleotides agree with TRBD2. From germline, CDR1 is SGDLS and CDR2 YYNGEE. This CDR3 is built from 17 residues. The junction had 10 bases not matched to a gene; V was cut back by 2 bases and J by 5 bases.

The rearrangement links TRBV9 to TRBJ2-7, with TRBD1 matching over 7 bases. There are 13 residues in the CDR3. Germline V gives CDR1 SGDLS, CDR2 YYNGEE. Trimming removed 4 bases from V and 6 bases from J; junction bases left unmatched: 7. The CDR3 DNA sequence: TGTGCCAGCAGCTCAACGACAGGGAGCGAGCAGTACTTC. It yields the protein CASSSTTGSEQYF.

This clone came up once. The chain is built from TRBV15 and TRBJ2-1, with 13 positions matching TRBD2. This CDR3 has 17 amino acids. The germline V gene encodes CDR1 LNHNV and CDR2 YYDKDF (reference sequence). V shed 3 bases, J shed 8 bases, and the junction held 10 bases outside the gene matches. This chain's CDR3 is CATSRLTTSGGMDEQFF. The CDR3 region has the DNA TGTGCCACCAGCAGGCTTACGACTAGCGGGGGGATGGATGAGCAGTTCTTC.

This clone was seen once. The rearrangement joins TRBV10-1 to TRBJ1-2, with 9 bases aligning to TRBD1. Germline V gene data show CDR1 as WNHNN and CDR2 as SYGVQD (reference sequence). V lost 4 bases and J lost 4; bases outside the gene matches: 10. This CDR3 has 16 amino acids. The CDR3 sequence: CASSVPREGQGYGYTF. As DNA, the CDR3 is TGCGCCAGCAGTGTCCCCAGGGAGGGACAGGGCTATGGCTACACCTTC.

The chain joins TRBV4-1 to TRBJ1-5; no clear D gene. Trimming pared 1 base from V and 1 base from J, leaving 8 bases between. The CDR3 covers 15 residues. Per the germline V gene, CDR1 is MGHRA and CDR2 is YSYEKL. The CDR3: CASSQVEGSNQPQHF. The CDR3 bases are TGCGCCAGCAGCCAAGTAGAGGGAAGCAATCAGCCCCAGCATTTT.